These 15 T cell receptor beta chains originate from one sample sequenced in a study of blood T cell repertoires in COVID-19. Repertoires were generated with immunoSEQ multiplex PCR, while TCRdb's copy carries only in-frame clones and drops some. The sample lists hundreds of thousands of clones, 80% to 90% occurring once. Sequencing was performed on PBMCs or T cells enriched from blood (not recorded which). These receptors all come from a young man who had recovered from COVID-19.

The rearrangement links TRBV19 to TRBJ1-2, with D unclear. The CDR3 is 15 residues long. Deletions cut 5 bases from V and 0 bases from J, with 13 bases between. CDR1 and CDR2 from the germline V gene are LNHDA and SQIVND (reference sequence). The CDR3 sequence is CASSVTSGTNYGYTF. The DNA of the CDR3 is TGTGCCAGTAGTGTCACTTCCGGGACTAACTATGGCTACACCTTC.

The gene calls are TRBV6-5 and TRBJ2-3; 9 bases fit TRBD2. CDR3 size: 14 residues. CDR1 MNHEY and CDR2 SVGAGI come from the germline V gene. V lost 10 bases and J lost 4; bases outside the gene matches: 9. The CDR3 reads CATVSSGGPDTQYF. The CDR3 region has the DNA TGTGCCACCGTTAGTAGCGGGGGCCCAGATACGCAGTATTTT.

The V and J genes are TRBV28 and TRBJ1-2; 9 nucleotides match TRBD1. The CDR3 runs to 13 residues. Unmatched junction bases numbered 7, after V lost 7 bases and J lost 7 bases. CDR1 MDHEN and CDR2 SYDVKM come from the germline V gene. The CDR3 region is CASTKDRGSGYTF. The CDR3 DNA sequence: TGTGCCAGCACCAAAGACAGGGGGTCTGGCTACACCTTC.

Written as DNA, the CDR3 is TGTGCCAGCAGCTTTCGGGCGGGGGGGGACAATGAGCAGTTCTTC. Translated, it gives CASSFRAGGDNEQFF. The V and J genes are TRBV5-4 and TRBJ2-1; 9 positions agree with TRBD2. V was clipped by 2 bases and J by 5 bases; unmatched bases: 5. CDR1 is SGHNT, CDR2 YYREEE, per germline (reference sequence). The CDR3 consists of 15 residues.

The chain has TRBV6-5 and TRBJ2-1; 7 bases map to TRBD2. After removal of 2 bases from V and 0 bases from J, the junction contained 1 base not matched to a gene. Germline V CDR1 and CDR2: MNHEY, SVGAGI. CDR3 length: 15 amino acids. The CDR3 region is CASSYRDYSYNEQFF. The CDR3 coding sequence is TGTGCCAGCAGTTACCGGGACTACTCCTACAATGAGCAGTTCTTC.

The sample holds one count of this clone. V gene TRBV6-5 combines with J gene TRBJ1-2; D not resolved. Between the trimmed V and J ends, which lost 4 bases and 4 bases, there was a span of 13 bases. Germline CDR1 MNHEY, CDR2 SVGAGI. The CDR3 is 14 amino acids. The CDR3: CASSSRPISYGYTF. For the CDR3, the DNA is TGTGCCAGCAGTTCGCGCCCGATCTCCTATGGCTACACCTTC.

The chain's CDR3 is CASIEPGLAGVGEQFF. The CDR3 coding sequence is TGTGCCAGCATTGAACCGGGACTAGCGGGAGTGGGGGAGCAGTTCTTC. V usage is TRBV7-9 and J usage is TRBJ2-1, with 14 bases lining up with TRBD2. Germline-derived CDR1 and CDR2 are SEHNR and FQNEAQ (reference sequence). The CDR3 runs to 16 residues. The V gene end was trimmed by 7 bases and the J gene end by 10 bases; junction bases not matched to a gene: 12. Drawing the rest from reference TRBV7-9 and TRBJ2-1, the complete variable domain is DTGVSQNPRHKITKRGQNVTFRCDPISEHNRLYWYRQTLGQGPEFLTYFQNEAQLEKSRLLSDRFSAERPKGSFSTLEIQRTEQGDSAMYLCASIEPGLAGVGEQFFGPGTRLTVL.

This sequence joins TRBV11-2 and TRBJ2-7, with TRBD2 matching 9 bases. The CDR3 contains 15 residues. The junction had 9 bases not matched to a gene; V was cut back by 5 bases and J by 4 bases. Germline CDR1 reads SGHAT; CDR2 reads FQNNGV. DNA of the CDR3: TGTGCCAGCAGCCGAGGGGGTAGCGGGGGTTACGAGCAGTACTTC. This gives the protein CASSRGGSGGYEQYF. Supplemented by reference TRBV11-2 and TRBJ2-7, the full variable domain reads EAGVAQSPRYKIIEKRQSVAFWCNPISGHATLYWYQQILGQGPKLLIQFQNNGVVDDSQLPKDRFSAERLKGVDSTLKIQPAKLEDSAVYLCASSRGGSGGYEQYFGPGTRLTVT.

The chain couples TRBV6-5 to TRBJ2-7, with D hard to call. The CDR3 covers 15 residues. The ends were cut back, 0 bases at V and 2 bases at J, with 11 bases in the middle. Looked up from germline, CDR1 is MNHEY and CDR2 is SVGAGI. This chain's CDR3 is CASSYSGQAAYEQYF. CDR3 coding DNA: TGTGCCAGCAGTTACTCAGGTCAGGCCGCCTACGAGCAGTACTTC.

The chain recombines TRBV5-8 with TRBJ1-3, with no clear D. V was shortened by 1 base and J by 2 bases, with 10 bases between the two germline ends. This CDR3 spans 15 amino acids. Germline CDR1 SGHTS, CDR2 YDEGEE. CDR3 in DNA: TGTGCCAGCAGCTTGATATCGTTCGCTGGAAACACCATATATTTT. It is translated as CASSLISFAGNTIYF. Full variable domain (rest looked up from reference TRBV5-8 and TRBJ1-3): EAGVTQSPTHLIKTRGQQATLRCSPISGHTSVYWYQQALGLGLQFLLWYDEGEERNRGNFPPRFSGRQFPNYSSELNVNALELEDSALYLCASSLISFAGNTIYFGEGSWLTVV.

The genes are TRBV5-1 and TRBJ1-1, with D perhaps matching TRBD1 (6 bases). The CDR3 sequence is 15 residues long. From germline, CDR1 is SGHRS and CDR2 YFSETQ. Trimming removed 0 bases from V and 1 base from J, with 10 bases in between. CDR3 sequence: CASSLGQASNTEAFF. CDR3 sequence (DNA): TGCGCCAGCAGCTTGGGACAGGCGTCGAACACTGAAGCTTTCTTT.

J is TRBJ2-7 and V is TRBV9; a weak D match, TRBD1 (6 bases). The CDR3 has 16 residues. V was trimmed by 4 bases and J by 0 bases, leaving 17 bases between them. The germline CDR1 and CDR2 sequences are SGDLS and YYNGEE. CDR3 residues: CASSPHPGTLSYEQYF. CDR3 DNA: TGTGCCAGCAGCCCTCACCCCGGGACACTCTCCTACGAGCAGTACTTC.

J is TRBJ2-7 and V is TRBV5-6; 9 bases map to TRBD2. This CDR3 contains 14 residues. Germline V CDR1 and CDR2: SGHDT, YYEEEE. The junction had 9 bases not matched to a gene; V was cut back by 9 bases and J by 2 bases. The CDR3 here is CATSASGTTYEQYF. In DNA form, the CDR3 reads TGTGCCACATCCGCTAGCGGGACGACCTACGAGCAGTACTTC.

The chain has TRBV10-3 and TRBJ1-2; TRBD1 matches at 8 bases. Germline loops: CDR1 ENHRY, CDR2 SYGVKD. The CDR3 has 13 residues. Losses at the gene ends were 3 bases for V and 4 bases for J; bases not matched to a gene: 1. For the CDR3, the DNA is TGTGCCATCAGTGAAGGGACAGGCTATGGCTACACCTTC. Protein sequence: CAISEGTGYGYTF.

The genes are TRBV2 and TRBJ1-2; maybe TRBD1 (6 bases). V lost 3 bases, J lost 7 bases, and 18 bases lay in between. Germline-derived CDR1 and CDR2 are SNHLY and FYNNEI. This CDR3 has 15 amino acids. The CDR3 nucleotides are TGTGCCAGCAGTGAGACAAACAGGGTCGCTCTTGGCTACACCTTC. It is translated as CASSETNRVALGYTF.